This entry features one T cell receptor (beta chain) sequence. The antigen is undetermined. These data originate in a study of cytomegalovirus exposure and HLA in healthy donors. The PCR ran on 60 Vbeta and 13 Jbeta primers. Generated by immunoSEQ multiplex PCR, the TCRdb table keeps only in-frame clones and is missing some. The table lists about 77,000 clones, roughly 80% of them singletons, with approximately 4.5% in the top ten. The V gene's germline CDR1 is SGHTA and CDR2 FQGTGA. The ends lost 5 bases at V and 0 bases at J; junction bases unmatched: 8. The CDR3 contains 18 residues. Whole-study results and caveats: Per a later analysis, HLA-associated TCR beta chains showed more clonal expansion than other, equally common TCR beta chains. Earlier analysis yielded a pattern in which most TCR beta V segments were productive about 90% or about 30% of the time.

The rearrangement uses TRBV7-3 and TRBJ2-6, with TRBD1 matching over 9 bases. The specimen sequenced was PBMCs. This clonotype was obtained from a man between 40 and 49 years old in good health and CMV-seronegative. The CDR3 reads CASSPRDRVLSGANVLTF. The CDR3 DNA follows: TGTGCCAGCAGCCCCCGGGACAGGGTTCTCTCTGGGGCCAACGTCCTGACTTTC. Based on the CDR3 plus reference TRBV7-3 and TRBJ2-6, the full variable domain is GAGVSQTPSNKVTEKGKYVELRCDPISGHTALYWYRQSLGQGPEFLIYFQGTGAADDSGLPNDRFFAVRPEGSVSTLKIQRTERGDSAVYLCASSPRDRVLSGANVLTFGAGSRLTVL.